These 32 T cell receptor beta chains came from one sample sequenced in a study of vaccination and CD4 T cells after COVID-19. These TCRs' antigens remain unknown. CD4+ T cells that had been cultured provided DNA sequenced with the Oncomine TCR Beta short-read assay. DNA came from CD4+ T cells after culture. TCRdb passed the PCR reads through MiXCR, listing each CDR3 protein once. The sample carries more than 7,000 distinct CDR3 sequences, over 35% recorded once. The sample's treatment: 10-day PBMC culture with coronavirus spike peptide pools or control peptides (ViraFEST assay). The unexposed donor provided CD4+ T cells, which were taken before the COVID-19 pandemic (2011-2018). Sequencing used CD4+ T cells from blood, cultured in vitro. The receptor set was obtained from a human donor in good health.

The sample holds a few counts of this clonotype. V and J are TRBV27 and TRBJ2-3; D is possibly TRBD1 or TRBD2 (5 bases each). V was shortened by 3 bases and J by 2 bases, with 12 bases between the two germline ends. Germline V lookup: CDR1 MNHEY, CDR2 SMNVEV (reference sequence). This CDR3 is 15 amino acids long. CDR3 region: CASSFTGRNTDTQYF. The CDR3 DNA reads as TGTGCCAGCAGTTTCACGGGACGGAACACAGATACGCAGTATTTT.

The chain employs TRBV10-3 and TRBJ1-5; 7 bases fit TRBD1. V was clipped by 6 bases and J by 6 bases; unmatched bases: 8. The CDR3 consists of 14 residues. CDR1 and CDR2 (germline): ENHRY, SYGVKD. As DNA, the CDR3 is TGTGCCATCAGGACAGGGTCGGACGGTCAGCCCCAGCATTTT. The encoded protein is CAIRTGSDGQPQHF.

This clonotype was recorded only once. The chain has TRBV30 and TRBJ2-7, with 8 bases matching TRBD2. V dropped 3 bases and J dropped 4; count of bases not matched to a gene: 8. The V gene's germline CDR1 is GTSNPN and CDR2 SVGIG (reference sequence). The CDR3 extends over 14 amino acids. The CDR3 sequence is CAWRPSGSPYEQYF. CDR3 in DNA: TGTGCCTGGAGACCGAGCGGGAGTCCGTACGAGCAGTACTTC.

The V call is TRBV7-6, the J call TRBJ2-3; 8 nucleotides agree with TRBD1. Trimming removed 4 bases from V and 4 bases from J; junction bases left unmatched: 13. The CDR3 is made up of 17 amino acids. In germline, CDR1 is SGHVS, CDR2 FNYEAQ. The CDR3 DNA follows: TGTGCCAGCAGCTCCGACCGGGCAGGGGGCATCGCAGATACGCAGTATTTT. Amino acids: CASSSDRAGGIADTQYF.

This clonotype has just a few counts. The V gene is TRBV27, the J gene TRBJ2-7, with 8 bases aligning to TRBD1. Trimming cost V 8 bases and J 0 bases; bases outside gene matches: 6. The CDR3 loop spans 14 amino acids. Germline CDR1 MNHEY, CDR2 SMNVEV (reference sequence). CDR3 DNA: TGTGCCAGCTCCCGGACAGGGAGCTCCTACGAGCAGTACTTC. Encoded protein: CASSRTGSSYEQYF.

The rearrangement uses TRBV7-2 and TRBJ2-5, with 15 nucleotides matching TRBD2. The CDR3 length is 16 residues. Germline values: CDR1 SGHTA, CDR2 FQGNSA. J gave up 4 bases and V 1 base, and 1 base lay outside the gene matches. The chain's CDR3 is CASSLGGLAGGETQYF. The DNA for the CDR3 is TGTGCCAGCAGCTTAGGGGGACTAGCGGGAGGAGAGACCCAGTACTTC.

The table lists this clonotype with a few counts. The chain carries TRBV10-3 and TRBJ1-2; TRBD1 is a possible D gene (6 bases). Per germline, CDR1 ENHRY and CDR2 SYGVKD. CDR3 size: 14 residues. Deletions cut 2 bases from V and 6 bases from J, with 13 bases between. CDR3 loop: CAISERGGPNGYTF. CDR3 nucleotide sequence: TGTGCCATCAGTGAGAGAGGGGGGCCCAATGGCTACACCTTC.

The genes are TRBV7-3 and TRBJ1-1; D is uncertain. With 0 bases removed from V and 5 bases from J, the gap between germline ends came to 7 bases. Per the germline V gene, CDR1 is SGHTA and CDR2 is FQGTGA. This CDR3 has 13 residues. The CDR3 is CASSLTLITEAFF. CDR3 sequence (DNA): TGTGCCAGCAGCTTAACCTTAATTACTGAAGCTTTCTTT.

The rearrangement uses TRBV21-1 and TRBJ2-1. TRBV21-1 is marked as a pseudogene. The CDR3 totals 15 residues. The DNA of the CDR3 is TGTGCCAGCAGCAAAGCCAACTACTCCTACAATGAGCAGTTCTTC. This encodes CASSKANYSYNEQFF.

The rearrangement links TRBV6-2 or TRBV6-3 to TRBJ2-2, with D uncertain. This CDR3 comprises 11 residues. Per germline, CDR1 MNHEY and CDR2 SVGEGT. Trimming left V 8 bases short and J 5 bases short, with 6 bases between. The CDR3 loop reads CASERTGELFF. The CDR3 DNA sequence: TGTGCCAGCGAGAGGACCGGGGAGCTGTTTTTT.

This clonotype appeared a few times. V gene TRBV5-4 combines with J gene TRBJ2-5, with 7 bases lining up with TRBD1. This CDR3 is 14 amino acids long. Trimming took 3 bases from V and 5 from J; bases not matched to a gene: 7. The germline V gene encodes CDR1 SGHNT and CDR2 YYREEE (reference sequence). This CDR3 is CASSSPGQWETQYF. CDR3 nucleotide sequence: TGTGCCAGCAGCTCGCCGGGACAGTGGGAGACCCAGTACTTC.

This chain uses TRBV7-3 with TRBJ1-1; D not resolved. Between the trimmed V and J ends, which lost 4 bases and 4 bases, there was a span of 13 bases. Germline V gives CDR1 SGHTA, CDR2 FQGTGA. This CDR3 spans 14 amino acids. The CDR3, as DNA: TGTGCCAGCAGCTACCTCGGGGAGGGCACTGAAGCTTTCTTT. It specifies CASSYLGEGTEAFF.

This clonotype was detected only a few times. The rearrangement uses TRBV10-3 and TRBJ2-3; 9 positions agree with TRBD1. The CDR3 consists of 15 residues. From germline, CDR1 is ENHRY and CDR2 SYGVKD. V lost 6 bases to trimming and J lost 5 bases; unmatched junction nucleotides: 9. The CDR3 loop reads CAIRKGQGLGDTQYF. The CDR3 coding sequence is TGTGCCATCAGGAAGGGACAGGGCTTGGGAGATACGCAGTATTTT.

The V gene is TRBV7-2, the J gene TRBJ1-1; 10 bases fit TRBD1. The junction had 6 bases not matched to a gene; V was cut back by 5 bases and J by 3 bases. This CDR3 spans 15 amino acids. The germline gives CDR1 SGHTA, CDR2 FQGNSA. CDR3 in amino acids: CASSNRQGAYTEAFF. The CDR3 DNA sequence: TGTGCCAGCAGCAACCGACAGGGGGCGTACACTGAAGCTTTCTTT.

CDR3 amino acids: CASSEGVDQPQHF. The CDR3, as DNA: TGTGCCAGCTCGGAAGGTGTTGATCAGCCCCAGCATTTT. The chain combines TRBV18 with TRBJ1-5, with unresolved D. The germline gives CDR1 KGHSH, CDR2 LQKENI. The CDR3 totals 13 residues. V lost 6 bases, J lost 5 bases, and 11 bases lay in between.

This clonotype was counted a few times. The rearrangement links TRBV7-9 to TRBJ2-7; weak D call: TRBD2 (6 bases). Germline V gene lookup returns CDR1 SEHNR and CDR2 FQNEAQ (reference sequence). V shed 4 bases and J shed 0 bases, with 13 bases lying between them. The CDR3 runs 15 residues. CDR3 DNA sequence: TGTGCCAGCAGCTGGGCGGGGCAGAGCTCCTACGAGCAGTACTTC. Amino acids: CASSWAGQSSYEQYF. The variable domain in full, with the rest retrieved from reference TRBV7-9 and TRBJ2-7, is DTGVSQNPRHKITKRGQNVTFRCDPISEHNRLYWYRQTLGQGPEFLTYFQNEAQLEKSRLLSDRFSAERPKGSFSTLEIQRTEQGDSAMYLCASSWAGQSSYEQYFGPGTRLTVT.

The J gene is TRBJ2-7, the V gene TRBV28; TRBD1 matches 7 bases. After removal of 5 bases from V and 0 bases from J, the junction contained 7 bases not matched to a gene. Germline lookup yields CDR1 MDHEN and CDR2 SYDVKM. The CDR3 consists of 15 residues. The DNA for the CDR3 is TGTGCCAGCAGTACACAGGGGACAAGCTCCTACGAGCAGTACTTC. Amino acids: CASSTQGTSSYEQYF.

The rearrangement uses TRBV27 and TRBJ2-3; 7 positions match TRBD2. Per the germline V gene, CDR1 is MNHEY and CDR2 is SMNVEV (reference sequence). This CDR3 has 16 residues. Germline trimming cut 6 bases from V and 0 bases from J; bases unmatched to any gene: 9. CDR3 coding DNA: TGTGCCAGCAGGACCCGAGCGGGAACTAGCACAGATACGCAGTATTTT. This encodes CASRTRAGTSTDTQYF.

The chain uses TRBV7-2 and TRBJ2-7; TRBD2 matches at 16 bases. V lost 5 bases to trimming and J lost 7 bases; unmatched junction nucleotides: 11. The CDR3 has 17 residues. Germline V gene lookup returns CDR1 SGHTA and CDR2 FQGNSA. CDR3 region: CASSPGTSGRAHREQYF. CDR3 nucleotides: TGTGCCAGCAGCCCCGGGACTAGCGGGAGGGCCCACCGAGAGCAGTACTTC.

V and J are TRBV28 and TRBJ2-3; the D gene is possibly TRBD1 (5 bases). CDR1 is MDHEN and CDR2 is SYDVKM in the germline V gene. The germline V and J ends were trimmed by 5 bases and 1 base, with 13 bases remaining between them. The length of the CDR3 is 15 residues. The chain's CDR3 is CASSRSRVRTDTQYF. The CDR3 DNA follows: TGTGCCAGCAGTCGAAGCAGGGTGCGCACAGATACGCAGTATTTT.

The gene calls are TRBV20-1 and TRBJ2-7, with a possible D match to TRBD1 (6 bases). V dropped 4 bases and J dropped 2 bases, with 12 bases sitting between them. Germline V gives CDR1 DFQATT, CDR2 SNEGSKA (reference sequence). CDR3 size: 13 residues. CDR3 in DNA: TGCAGTGCTACCACAGGGAACACCTACGAGCAGTACTTC. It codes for CSATTGNTYEQYF.

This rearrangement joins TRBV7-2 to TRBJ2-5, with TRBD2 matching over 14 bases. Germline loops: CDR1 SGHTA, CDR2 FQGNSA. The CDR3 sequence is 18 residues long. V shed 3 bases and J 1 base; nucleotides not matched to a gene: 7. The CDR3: CASSLRTSGRKIQETQYF. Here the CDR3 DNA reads TGTGCCAGCAGCTTGAGGACTAGCGGGAGGAAAATCCAAGAGACCCAGTACTTC.

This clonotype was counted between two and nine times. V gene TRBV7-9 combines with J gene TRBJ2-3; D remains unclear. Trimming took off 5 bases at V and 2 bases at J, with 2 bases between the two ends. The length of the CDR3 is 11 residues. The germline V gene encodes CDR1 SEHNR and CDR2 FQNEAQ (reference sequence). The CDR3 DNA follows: TGTGCCAGCAGCGCCACAGATACGCAGTATTTT. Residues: CASSATDTQYF.

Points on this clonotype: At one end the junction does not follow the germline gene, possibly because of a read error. CDR3 protein: CASSPSGANVLTF. The CDR3 nucleotides read TGTGCTAGCAGTCCCTCTGGGGCCAACGTCCTGACTTTC. The rearrangement uses TRBV7-7 and TRBJ2-6; D gene ambiguous. Germline lookup yields CDR1 SSHAT and CDR2 FNYEAQ (reference sequence). There are 13 residues in the CDR3.

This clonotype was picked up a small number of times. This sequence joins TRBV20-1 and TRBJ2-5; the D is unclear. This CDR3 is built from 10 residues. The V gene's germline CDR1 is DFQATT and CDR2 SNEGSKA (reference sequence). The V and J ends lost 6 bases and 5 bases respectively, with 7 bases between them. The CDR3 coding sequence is TGCAGTGCCGGATCTGAGACCCAGTACTTC. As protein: CSAGSETQYF.

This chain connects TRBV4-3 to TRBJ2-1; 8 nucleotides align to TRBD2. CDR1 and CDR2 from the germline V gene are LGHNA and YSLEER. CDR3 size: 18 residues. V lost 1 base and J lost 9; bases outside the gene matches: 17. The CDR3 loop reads CASSQVLKSGSGFSEQFF. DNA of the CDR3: TGCGCCAGCAGCCAAGTCCTCAAAAGCGGGAGTGGGTTTAGTGAGCAGTTCTTC.

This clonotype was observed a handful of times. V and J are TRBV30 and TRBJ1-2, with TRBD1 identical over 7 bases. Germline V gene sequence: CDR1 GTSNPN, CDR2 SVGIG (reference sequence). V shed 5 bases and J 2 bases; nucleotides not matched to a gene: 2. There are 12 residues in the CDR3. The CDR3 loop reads CAWSRGNYGYTF. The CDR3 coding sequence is TGTGCCTGGTCCAGGGGGAACTATGGCTACACCTTC.

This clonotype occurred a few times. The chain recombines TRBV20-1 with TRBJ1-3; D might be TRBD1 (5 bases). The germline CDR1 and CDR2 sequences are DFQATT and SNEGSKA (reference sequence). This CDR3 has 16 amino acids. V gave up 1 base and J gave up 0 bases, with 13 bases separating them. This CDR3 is CSARARGRNSGNTIYF. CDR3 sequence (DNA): TGCAGTGCTAGAGCTCGGGGACGGAACTCTGGAAACACCATATATTTT.

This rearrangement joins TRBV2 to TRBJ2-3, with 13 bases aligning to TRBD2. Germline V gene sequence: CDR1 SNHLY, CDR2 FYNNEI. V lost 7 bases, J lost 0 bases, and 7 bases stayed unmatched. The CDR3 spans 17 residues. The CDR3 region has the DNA TGTGCCAGCATTGCGGGGACTAGCGGGAAGAGCACAGATACGCAGTATTTT. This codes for CASIAGTSGKSTDTQYF.

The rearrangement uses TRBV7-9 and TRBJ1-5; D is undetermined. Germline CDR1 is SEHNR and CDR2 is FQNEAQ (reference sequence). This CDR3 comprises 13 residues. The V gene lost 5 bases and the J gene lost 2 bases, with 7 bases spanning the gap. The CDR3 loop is CASSLSGNQPQHF. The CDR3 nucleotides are TGTGCCAGCAGCCTATCGGGCAATCAGCCCCAGCATTTT.

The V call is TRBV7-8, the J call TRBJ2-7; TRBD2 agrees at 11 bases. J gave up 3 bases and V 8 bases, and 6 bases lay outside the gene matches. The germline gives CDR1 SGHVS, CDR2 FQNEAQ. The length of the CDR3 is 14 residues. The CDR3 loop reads CASVYLAGGYEQYF. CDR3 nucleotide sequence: TGTGCCAGCGTATATCTAGCGGGGGGCTACGAGCAGTACTTC.

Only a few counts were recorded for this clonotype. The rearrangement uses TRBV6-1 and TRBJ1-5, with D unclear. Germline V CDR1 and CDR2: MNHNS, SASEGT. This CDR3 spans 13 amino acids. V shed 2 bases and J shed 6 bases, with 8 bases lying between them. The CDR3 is CASSESRVQPQHF. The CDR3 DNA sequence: TGTGCCAGCAGTGAATCTAGGGTTCAGCCCCAGCATTTT.